This T cell receptor (beta chain) was sequenced during a study of cytomegalovirus exposure and HLA in healthy donors. Whole-study results and caveats: The authors reported that TCR beta sequences could predict HLA-A and HLA-B alleles. These predictions were accurate for most subjects in the first cohort.

Of note for this clone: Its antigen is not identified.

Trimming stripped 4 bases from V and 1 base from J, with 17 bases between. This CDR3 spans 16 amino acids. Germline loops: CDR1 SQVTM, CDR2 ANQGSEA. PCR used 60 Vbeta primers and 13 Jbeta primers. Sequencing used immunoSEQ multiplex PCR; TCRdb keeps in-frame clones, though not all of them. The table lists about 240,000 clones, about three quarters of them singletons. The sequencing sample was made of PBMCs. V and J are TRBV29-1 and TRBJ2-1; possible D gene TRBD1, 6 bases. The sequence came from a boy between 10 and 17 years old in good health and CMV-seronegative. CDR3 sequence: CSVVRGRVRSYNEQFF. The DNA of the CDR3 is TGCAGCGTTGTCAGGGGACGGGTACGATCCTACAATGAGCAGTTCTTC.